The rows below give T cell receptor beta chains drawn from one sample of a study of shared clonotypes between healthy human individuals. The assay was immunoSEQ multiplex PCR, and TCRdb's table has in-frame clones only and misses some. The data hold hundreds of thousands of clones, with 74% observed a single time. The sample was memory CD4+ T cells sorted from blood. The source is a young woman in good health. Each CDR3 is given with its conserved first and last residue. D genes are given only for firm matches. Some rows mark clone size as missing; the rest say once, few, many or name a class of expanded clone.

d_gene: .; v_gene: TRBV28; j_gene: TRBJ1-2; abundance: few; CDR3aa: CASSFLHPNGYTF; CDR3nt: TGTGCCAGCAGTTTCCTCCACCCCAATGGCTACACCTTC
d_gene: .; v_gene: TRBV25-1; j_gene: TRBJ2-5; abundance: .; CDR3aa: CASSATPRGPWETQYF; CDR3nt: TGTGCCAGCAGTGCCACCCCGCGGGGACCTTGGGAGACCCAGTACTTC
d_gene: TRBD2; v_gene: TRBV5-1; j_gene: TRBJ2-3; abundance: .; CDR3aa: CASSLGGLAGADTQYF; CDR3nt: TGCGCCAGCAGCTTGGGGGGACTAGCGGGAGCCGATACGCAGTATTTT
d_gene: TRBD2; v_gene: TRBV5-1; j_gene: TRBJ2-3; abundance: .; CDR3aa: CASSRLAGGTTDTQYF; CDR3nt: TGCGCCAGCAGCAGATTAGCGGGAGGGACGACAGATACGCAGTATTTT
d_gene: .; v_gene: TRBV6-5; j_gene: TRBJ1-2; abundance: .; CDR3aa: CASRFIQGNKGYTF; CDR3nt: TGTGCCAGCAGATTCATACAGGGCAACAAGGGCTACACCTTC
d_gene: TRBD2; v_gene: TRBV10-1; j_gene: TRBJ2-7; abundance: .; CDR3aa: CASSASGTAYEQYF; CDR3nt: TGCGCCAGCAGCGCTAGCGGGACAGCCTACGAGCAGTACTTC
d_gene: TRBD2; v_gene: TRBV7-9; j_gene: TRBJ2-7; abundance: .; CDR3aa: CASSDTGLVMNEQYF; CDR3nt: TGTGCCAGCAGCGACACGGGACTAGTCATGAACGAGCAGTACTTC
d_gene: .; v_gene: TRBV5-1; j_gene: TRBJ2-1; abundance: .; CDR3aa: CASSLDGPYNEQFF; CDR3nt: TGCGCCAGCAGCTTGGACGGGCCATACAATGAGCAGTTCTTC
d_gene: .; v_gene: TRBV11-1; j_gene: TRBJ2-5; abundance: .; CDR3aa: CASSLAFGGRNQETQYF; CDR3nt: TGTGCCAGCAGCTTAGCTTTTGGTGGGAGGAATCAAGAGACCCAGTACTTC
d_gene: .; v_gene: TRBV11-2; j_gene: TRBJ1-4; abundance: .; CDR3aa: CASSLDLVAGDEKLFF; CDR3nt: TGTGCCAGCAGCTTAGATCTAGTGGCAGGGGATGAAAAACTGTTTTTT
d_gene: .; v_gene: TRBV5-1; j_gene: TRBJ2-2; abundance: .; CDR3aa: CASSFIAEARVLFF; CDR3nt: TGCGCCAGCAGCTTTATTGCGGAGGCAAGGGTGCTGTTTTTT
d_gene: TRBD1; v_gene: TRBV10-3; j_gene: TRBJ1-5; abundance: .; CDR3aa: CAISVDRAQPQHF; CDR3nt: TGTGCCATCAGTGTGGACAGGGCTCAGCCCCAGCATTTT
d_gene: .; v_gene: TRBV5-4; j_gene: TRBJ2-1; abundance: .; CDR3aa: CASSLGSGPYNEQFF; CDR3nt: TGTGCCAGCAGCTTGGGTTCAGGGCCATACAATGAGCAGTTCTTC
d_gene: TRBD2; v_gene: TRBV6-4; j_gene: TRBJ2-2; abundance: .; CDR3aa: CASSTSGRTGELFF; CDR3nt: TGTGCCAGCTCGACTAGCGGGAGGACCGGGGAGCTGTTTTTT
d_gene: TRBD2; v_gene: TRBV5-1; j_gene: TRBJ2-1; abundance: .; CDR3aa: CASSLVASGSDEQFF; CDR3nt: TGCGCCAGCAGCTTGGTGGCTAGCGGGAGCGATGAGCAGTTCTTC
d_gene: .; v_gene: TRBV7-2; j_gene: TRBJ1-1; abundance: .; CDR3aa: CASSRPSGLSDTEAFF; CDR3nt: TGTGCCAGCAGCCGACCGTCGGGGCTCTCGGACACTGAAGCTTTCTTT
d_gene: TRBD2; v_gene: TRBV7-9; j_gene: TRBJ2-1; abundance: few; CDR3aa: CASSPGLAGVYEQFF; CDR3nt: TGTGCCAGCAGCCCTGGACTAGCGGGAGTCTATGAGCAGTTCTTC
d_gene: .; v_gene: TRBV6-6; j_gene: TRBJ1-2; abundance: .; CDR3aa: CASSYSGSYGYTF; CDR3nt: TGTGCCAGCAGTTACTCCGGCTCGTATGGCTACACCTTC
d_gene: .; v_gene: TRBV7-9; j_gene: TRBJ1-1; abundance: .; CDR3aa: CASSENRMNTEAFF; CDR3nt: TGTGCCAGCAGCGAAAACAGGATGAACACTGAAGCTTTCTTT
d_gene: .; v_gene: TRBV19; j_gene: TRBJ2-3; abundance: many; CDR3aa: CASSIGGTADTQYF; CDR3nt: TGTGCCAGTAGTATTGGCGGGACCGCAGATACGCAGTATTTT
d_gene: TRBD1; v_gene: TRBV5-4; j_gene: TRBJ1-2; abundance: few; CDR3aa: CASSLQGHYGYTF; CDR3nt: TGTGCCAGCAGTTTACAGGGGCACTATGGCTACACCTTC
d_gene: TRBD2; v_gene: TRBV4-1; j_gene: TRBJ2-7; abundance: many; CDR3aa: CASSQAGGRTYEQYF; CDR3nt: TGCGCCAGCAGCCAGGCGGGGGGCCGAACCTACGAGCAGTACTTC
d_gene: TRBD1; v_gene: TRBV11-2; j_gene: TRBJ1-1; abundance: .; CDR3aa: CASSTDRVNTEAFF; CDR3nt: TGTGCCAGCAGCACCGACAGGGTGAACACTGAAGCTTTCTTT
d_gene: .; v_gene: TRBV28; j_gene: TRBJ1-1; abundance: .; CDR3aa: CASKGGRLNTEAFF; CDR3nt: TGTGCCAGCAAAGGGGGACGCCTGAACACTGAAGCTTTCTTT
d_gene: .; v_gene: TRBV15; j_gene: TRBJ2-7; abundance: .; CDR3aa: CATSANRVSYEQYF; CDR3nt: TGTGCCACCAGCGCAAACAGGGTCTCCTACGAGCAGTACTTC
d_gene: TRBD2; v_gene: TRBV28; j_gene: TRBJ2-7; abundance: .; CDR3aa: CASSSPSGSGIEQYF; CDR3nt: TGTGCCAGCAGTTCCCCTAGCGGGAGTGGCATCGAGCAGTACTTC
d_gene: .; v_gene: TRBV7-9; j_gene: TRBJ1-2; abundance: once; CDR3aa: CASSQATENYGYTF; CDR3nt: TGTGCCAGCAGCCAAGCGACCGAGAACTATGGCTACACCTTC
d_gene: .; v_gene: TRBV5-1; j_gene: TRBJ2-7; abundance: .; CDR3aa: CASTDPRSPYEQYF; CDR3nt: TGCGCCAGCACCGACCCCCGCAGCCCCTACGAGCAGTACTTC
d_gene: TRBD2; v_gene: TRBV5-4; j_gene: TRBJ2-7; abundance: .; CDR3aa: CASSPDGTSRSYEQYF; CDR3nt: TGTGCCAGCAGCCCCGACGGGACTAGCCGATCCTACGAGCAGTACTTC
d_gene: TRBD1; v_gene: TRBV4-1; j_gene: TRBJ1-2; abundance: once; CDR3aa: CASSQNLFRDRASYYGYTF; CDR3nt: TGCGCCAGCAGCCAGAACTTGTTCAGGGACAGGGCCTCCTACTATGGCTACACCTTC
d_gene: TRBD1; v_gene: TRBV5-1; j_gene: TRBJ2-2; abundance: .; CDR3aa: CASSPDRASTGELFF; CDR3nt: TGCGCCAGCAGCCCCGACAGGGCTTCAACCGGGGAGCTGTTTTTT
d_gene: .; v_gene: TRBV19; j_gene: TRBJ2-7; abundance: .; CDR3aa: CASTAQSSYEQYF; CDR3nt: TGTGCCAGTACTGCACAATCCTCCTACGAGCAGTACTTC
d_gene: TRBD2; v_gene: TRBV7-2; j_gene: TRBJ2-7; abundance: once; CDR3aa: CASVRTSGTYEQYF; CDR3nt: TGTGCCAGCGTCCGGACTAGCGGAACCTACGAGCAGTACTTC
d_gene: .; v_gene: TRBV7-2; j_gene: TRBJ2-1; abundance: .; CDR3aa: CASSPRVGSYNEQFF; CDR3nt: TGTGCCAGCAGCCCCCGTGTCGGCTCCTACAATGAGCAGTTCTTC
d_gene: TRBD1; v_gene: TRBV10-3; j_gene: TRBJ1-4; abundance: few; CDR3aa: CAISEEGAATNEKLFF; CDR3nt: TGTGCCATCAGTGAGGAGGGGGCTGCAACTAATGAAAAACTGTTTTTT
d_gene: .; v_gene: TRBV5-1; j_gene: TRBJ2-7; abundance: .; CDR3aa: CASSVGDGYYEQYF; CDR3nt: TGCGCCAGCAGCGTTGGGGACGGTTACTACGAGCAGTACTTC
d_gene: .; v_gene: TRBV4-2; j_gene: TRBJ1-6; abundance: .; CDR3aa: CASSWWSDNSPLHF; CDR3nt: TGTGCCAGCAGCTGGTGGAGCGATAATTCACCCCTCCACTTT
d_gene: .; v_gene: TRBV7-2; j_gene: TRBJ1-1; abundance: few; CDR3aa: CASSLAGLGTEAFF; CDR3nt: TGTGCCAGCAGCTTAGCAGGGCTGGGCACTGAAGCTTTCTTT
d_gene: .; v_gene: TRBV6-6; j_gene: TRBJ2-7; abundance: few; CDR3aa: CASSSAYEQYF; CDR3nt: TGTGCCAGCAGTTCCGCCTACGAGCAGTACTTC
d_gene: .; v_gene: TRBV14; j_gene: TRBJ1-4; abundance: .; CDR3aa: CASSQVGNEKLFF; CDR3nt: TGTGCCAGCAGCCAAGTGGGGAATGAAAAACTGTTTTTT
d_gene: .; v_gene: TRBV2; j_gene: TRBJ2-2; abundance: few; CDR3aa: CASSVGSTNTGELFF; CDR3nt: TGTGCCAGCAGTGTGGGGAGCACAAACACCGGGGAGCTGTTTTTT
d_gene: .; v_gene: TRBV20-1; j_gene: TRBJ1-1; abundance: .; CDR3aa: CSASPFTEAFF; CDR3nt: TGCAGTGCTAGTCCGTTCACTGAAGCTTTCTTT
d_gene: .; v_gene: TRBV15; j_gene: TRBJ1-4; abundance: .; CDR3aa: CATSGTWTGATNEKLFF; CDR3nt: TGTGCCACCAGCGGGACGTGGACGGGTGCAACTAATGAAAAACTGTTTTTT
d_gene: .; v_gene: TRBV28; j_gene: TRBJ1-1; abundance: .; CDR3aa: CASRLVGEAFF; CDR3nt: TGTGCCAGCAGACTCGTGGGGGAAGCTTTCTTT
d_gene: .; v_gene: TRBV6-6; j_gene: TRBJ2-7; abundance: .; CDR3aa: CASSFSGSPEQYF; CDR3nt: TGTGCCAGCAGCTTTTCCGGCTCTCCCGAGCAGTACTTC
d_gene: .; v_gene: TRBV20-1; j_gene: TRBJ1-2; abundance: .; CDR3aa: CSAIYDLDYTF; CDR3nt: TGCAGTGCTATATATGACTTGGACTACACCTTC
d_gene: .; v_gene: TRBV28; j_gene: TRBJ1-5; abundance: .; CDR3aa: CASSFTGVQPQHF; CDR3nt: TGTGCCAGCAGTTTTACCGGGGTCCAGCCCCAGCATTTT
d_gene: TRBD1; v_gene: TRBV10-3; j_gene: TRBJ1-4; abundance: .; CDR3aa: CAIRSGTGGTNEKLFF; CDR3nt: TGTGCCATCAGATCCGGGACAGGGGGCACTAATGAAAAACTGTTTTTT
d_gene: .; v_gene: TRBV11-2; j_gene: TRBJ1-5; abundance: .; CDR3aa: CASSLGEPGRSNQPQHF; CDR3nt: TGTGCCAGCAGCTTAGGGGAACCGGGACGGAGTAATCAGCCCCAGCATTTT
d_gene: .; v_gene: TRBV7-8; j_gene: TRBJ2-1; abundance: .; CDR3aa: CASSIREISSDEQFF; CDR3nt: TGTGCCAGCAGCATCCGGGAAATCAGTAGCGATGAGCAGTTCTTC
d_gene: TRBD1; v_gene: TRBV19; j_gene: TRBJ1-1; abundance: once; CDR3aa: CASKGTGVSRGTEAFF; CDR3nt: TGTGCCAGTAAGGGGACAGGGGTCAGTAGGGGAACTGAAGCTTTCTTT
d_gene: TRBD2; v_gene: TRBV28; j_gene: TRBJ2-7; abundance: once; CDR3aa: CASSHLAGGLDKAEQYF; CDR3nt: TGTGCCAGCAGTCATTTAGCGGGAGGGCTAGACAAGGCCGAGCAGTACTTC